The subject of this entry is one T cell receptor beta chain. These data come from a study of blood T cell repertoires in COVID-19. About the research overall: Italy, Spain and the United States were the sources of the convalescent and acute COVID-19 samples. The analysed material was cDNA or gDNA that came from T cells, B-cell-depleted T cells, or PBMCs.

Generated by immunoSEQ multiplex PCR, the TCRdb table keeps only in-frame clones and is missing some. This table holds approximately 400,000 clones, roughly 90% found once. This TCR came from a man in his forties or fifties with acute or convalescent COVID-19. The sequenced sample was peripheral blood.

The CDR3 region is CASRQGWGYYEQYF. The CDR3, as DNA: TGCGCCAGCCGCCAGGGGTGGGGGTACTACGAGCAGTACTTC. The chain couples TRBV5-1 to TRBJ2-7; TRBD1 is a possible D gene (6 bases). This CDR3 contains 14 residues. Per germline, CDR1 SGHRS and CDR2 YFSETQ. V was trimmed by 7 bases and J by 3 bases, leaving 17 bases between them.